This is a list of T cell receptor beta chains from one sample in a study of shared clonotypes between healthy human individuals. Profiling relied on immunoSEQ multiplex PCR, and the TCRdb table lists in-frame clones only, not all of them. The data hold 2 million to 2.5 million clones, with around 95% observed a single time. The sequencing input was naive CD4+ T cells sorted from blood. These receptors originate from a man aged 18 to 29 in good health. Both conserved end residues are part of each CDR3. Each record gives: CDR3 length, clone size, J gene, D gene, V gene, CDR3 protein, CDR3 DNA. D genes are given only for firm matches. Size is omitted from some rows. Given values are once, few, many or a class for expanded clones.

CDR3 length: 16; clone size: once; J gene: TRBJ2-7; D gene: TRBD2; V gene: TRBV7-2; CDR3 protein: CASSLATSGGSYEQYF; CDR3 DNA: TGTGCCAGCAGCTTAGCGACTAGCGGGGGATCCTACGAGCAGTACTTC
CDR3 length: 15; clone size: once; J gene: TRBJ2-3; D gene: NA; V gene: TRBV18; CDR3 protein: CASSPHSSYTDTQYF; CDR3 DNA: TGTGCCAGCTCACCACATTCATCGTACACAGATACGCAGTATTTT
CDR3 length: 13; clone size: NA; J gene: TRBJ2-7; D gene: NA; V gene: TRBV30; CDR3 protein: CAWSLGSLYEQYF; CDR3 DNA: TGTGCCTGGAGTTTGGGGTCTCTCTACGAGCAGTACTTC
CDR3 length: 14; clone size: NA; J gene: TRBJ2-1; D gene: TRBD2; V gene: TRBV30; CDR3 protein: CAWSLGGRGDEQFF; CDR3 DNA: TGTGCCTGGAGCCTGGGCGGGAGAGGGGATGAGCAGTTCTTC
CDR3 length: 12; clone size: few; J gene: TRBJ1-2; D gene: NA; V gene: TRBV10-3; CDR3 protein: CAISDFNYGYTF; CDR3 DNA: TGTGCCATCAGCGACTTTAACTATGGCTACACCTTC
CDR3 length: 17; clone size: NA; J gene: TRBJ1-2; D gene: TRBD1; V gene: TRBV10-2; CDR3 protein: CASSESIRGQGADGYTF; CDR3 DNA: TGCGCCAGCAGTGAGTCGATAAGGGGACAGGGGGCGGATGGCTACACCTTC
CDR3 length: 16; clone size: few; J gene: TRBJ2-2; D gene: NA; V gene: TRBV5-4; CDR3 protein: CASSRKLDANTGELFF; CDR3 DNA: TGTGCCAGCAGCCGAAAACTAGACGCGAACACCGGGGAGCTGTTTTTT
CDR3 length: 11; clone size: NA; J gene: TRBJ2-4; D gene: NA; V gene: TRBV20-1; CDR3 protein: CSASGDYIQYF; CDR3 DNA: TGCAGTGCTTCAGGGGATTACATTCAGTACTTC
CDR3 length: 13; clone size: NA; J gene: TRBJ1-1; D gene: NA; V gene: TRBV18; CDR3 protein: CASSPDSRTEAFF; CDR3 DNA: TGTGCCAGCTCACCGGACAGTAGGACTGAAGCTTTCTTT
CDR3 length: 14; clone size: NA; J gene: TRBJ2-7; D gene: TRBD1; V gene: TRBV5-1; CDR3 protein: CASSLGGQGNEQYF; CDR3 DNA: TGCGCCAGCAGCTTGGGGGGACAGGGAAACGAGCAGTACTTC
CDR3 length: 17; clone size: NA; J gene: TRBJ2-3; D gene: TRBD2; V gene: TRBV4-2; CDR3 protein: CASSQELAGGLPDTQYF; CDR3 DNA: TGTGCCAGCAGCCAAGAGTTGGCGGGGGGGCTTCCAGATACGCAGTATTTT
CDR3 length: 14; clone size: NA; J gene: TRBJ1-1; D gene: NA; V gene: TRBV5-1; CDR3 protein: CASSLGSVNTEAFF; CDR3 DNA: TGCGCCAGCAGCTTGGGATCAGTAAACACTGAAGCTTTCTTT
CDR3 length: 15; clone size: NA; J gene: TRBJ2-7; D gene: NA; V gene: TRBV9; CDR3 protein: CASSVAGRGTYEQYF; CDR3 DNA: TGTGCCAGCAGCGTAGCCGGAAGGGGAACCTACGAGCAGTACTTC
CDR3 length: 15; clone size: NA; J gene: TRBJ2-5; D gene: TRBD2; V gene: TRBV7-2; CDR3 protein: CASSFAAGAQETQYF; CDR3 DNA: TGTGCCAGCAGCTTCGCAGCGGGAGCCCAAGAGACCCAGTACTTC
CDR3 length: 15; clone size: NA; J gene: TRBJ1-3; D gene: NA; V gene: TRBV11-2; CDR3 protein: CASSLGQGIVNTIYF; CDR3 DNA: TGTGCCAGCAGCTTAGGTCAGGGAATCGTCAACACCATATATTTT
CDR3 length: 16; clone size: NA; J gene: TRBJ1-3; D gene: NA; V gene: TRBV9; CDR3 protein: CASSPSTGVAGNTIYF; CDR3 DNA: TGTGCCAGCAGCCCATCGACAGGAGTTGCCGGAAACACCATATATTTT
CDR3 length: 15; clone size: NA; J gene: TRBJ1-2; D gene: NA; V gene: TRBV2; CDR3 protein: CASSGGQGRRYGYTF; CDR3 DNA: TGTGCCAGCAGCGGGGGGCAGGGGCGCAGGTATGGCTACACCTTC
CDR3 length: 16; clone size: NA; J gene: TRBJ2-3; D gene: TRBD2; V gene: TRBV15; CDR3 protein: CATSRGSGSLADTQYF; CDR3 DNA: TGTGCCACCAGCAGAGGAAGCGGGAGTCTTGCAGATACGCAGTATTTT